The T cell receptor (beta chain) under discussion was sequenced for a study of alternative splicing in chronic myeloid leukemia remission (TCRdb year 2020). For the wider study: RNA sequencing was used to profile peripheral blood taken from chronic-phase CML patients both at diagnosis and at remission, and those profiles were then compared against healthy donors. Several diagnostic specimens, together with matched remission specimens, were obtained from the RESIST (imatinib), ENESTxtnd (nilotinib) and PINNACLE (nilotinib plus pegylated interferon) trials. Median ages were around 54 years at diagnosis, 56 to 65 at remission and roughly 40 for healthy controls. Total leukocytes from peripheral blood collected in EDTA were used as the trial diagnostic specimens. Nine CML samples, seven diagnostic and two matched remission, came from the French Persistem study. Female/male counts were 11/5 for diagnosis samples, 8/3 for remission samples and 2/4 for controls. Total RNA was extracted with Trizol from peripheral blood mononuclear cells of diagnosis, remission and control samples. Broader findings and caveats from the paper: Blood cell composition differed strongly by timepoint, shifting from myeloid progenitor enrichment at diagnosis to mature lymphoid enrichment at remission. Blood cell composition at remission was reconfigured to resemble lymphoid cell-enriched normal controls.

A remark on this clonotype: The target of this receptor is not known.

Read against the paper, the sample's time point label means: chronic-phase CML before TKI therapy (screening/day 1). Sixteen CML patients made up the patient cohort, and matched post-remission samples were retrieved for a subset of those patients. To prepare the library, bulk RNA-seq was applied. The TruSeq Stranded RNA sample prep kit was used to generate libraries of poly-A-enriched mRNA from an input of approximately 0.9 ug total RNA. Paired-end sequencing was carried out on a HiSeq 2500, and each sample was sequenced in triplicate. RNA-seq read length was 125 nucleotides per mate. In the source study's methods: Reads were trimmed and aligned to hg38 with STAR v2.7, with quality control by FASTQC, RSeQC and multiqc. Salmon 0.14.1 was used to quantify gene expression levels as transcripts per million (TPM). Principal component analysis suggested that trial, library batch, sequencing batch, treatment regimen and sex did not drive transcriptomic profiles. TCRdb reprocessed the reads into one record per CDR3 protein sequence, lacking DNA. TCRdb's processing, not the study's, gives the V and J calls here. In this sample the table shows about 770 distinct CDR3 sequences, 97% of which occur a single time. 3.5% of the sample is held by the ten biggest clonotypes.

This sequence originates from an adult with chronic myeloid leukemia. The specimen was PBMCs or total blood leukocytes (not recorded which), collected at diagnosis.

The encoded CDR3 is CASSDGGQVEQYF. The rearranged chain carries TRBV28 and TRBJ2-7; TCRdb outputs TRBD2, but without DNA this stays unchecked. Including cysteine and phenylalanine, the CDR3 has 13 amino acids. No DNA is given. CDR1 and CDR2 (MDHEN, SYDVKM) derive from the germline V gene. Reference TRBV28 and TRBJ2-7 genes cover what lies past the CDR3, so the full variable domain is DVKVTQSSRYLVKRTGEKVFLECVQDMDHENMFWYRQDPGLGLRLIYFSYDVKMKEKGDIPEGYSVSREKKERFSLILESASTNQTSMYLCASSDGGQVEQYFGPGTRLTVT.